Following are 30 T cell receptor beta chains from one sample sequenced in a study of monozygotic twins with inflammatory bowel disease. TCRdb reprocessed the 5' RACE reads and keeps a single row for each CDR3 protein, giving no DNA. This sample's clone table lists some 300,000 distinct CDR3 sequences. The sequenced sample consisted of blood. These receptors all come from a human donor with ulcerative colitis or Crohn's disease, or a healthy co-twin of an affected twin (not recorded which).

V usage is TRBV7-2 and J usage is TRBJ2-1; TCRdb returns TRBD1, unconfirmable since there is no DNA. The CDR3 is 14 amino acids. Germline assignment: CDR1 SGHTA and CDR2 FQGNSA. CDR3: CASKSRDSRNEQFF.

The chain carries TRBV19 and TRBJ1-1. CDR3 length: 12 residues. The germline V gene has CDR1 LNHDA and CDR2 SQIVND (reference sequence). CDR3 protein: CASSYLGTEAFF.

The chain couples TRBV4-3 to TRBJ2-1. CDR1 and CDR2 from the germline V gene are LGHNA and YSLEER. The length of the CDR3 is 13 residues. The CDR3 loop reads CASSRAQYNEQFF.

CDR3 in amino acids: CATSDLGSGGRQTYEQYF. The V gene is TRBV24-1, the J gene TRBJ2-7; TCRdb names TRBD1, which stays unverified in the absence of DNA. This CDR3 comprises 18 residues. Germline V gene data show CDR1 as KGHDR and CDR2 as SFDVKD.

The chain has TRBV18 and TRBJ2-7; TCRdb lists TRBD1, though no DNA is available to test this call. Per germline, CDR1 KGHSH and CDR2 LQKENI. CDR3 size: 14 residues. The CDR3: CASSHDRVSPEQYF.

This chain connects TRBV4-3 to TRBJ2-1. The CDR3 is 13 amino acids. Germline CDR1 and CDR2: LGHNA and YSLEER. The CDR3 sequence is CASSRWAYNEQFF.

The rearrangement links TRBV7-2 to TRBJ1-1. In germline, CDR1 is SGHTA, CDR2 FQGNSA. CDR3 length: 16 amino acids. This CDR3 reads CASSLRQVGVNTEAFF.

The V gene is TRBV28, the J gene TRBJ2-1; the TCRdb D gene call, TRBD2, has no DNA to confirm it. Germline lookup yields CDR1 MDHEN and CDR2 SYDVKM. The CDR3 length is 14 residues. This chain's CDR3 is CASRAGGISGEQFF.

The chain links TRBV5-1 to TRBJ2-1; TCRdb indicates TRBD2, and absent DNA this call remains unverified. The CDR3 contains 17 residues. The germline V gene encodes CDR1 SGHRS and CDR2 YFSETQ. CDR3: CASSLTRAERSYNEQFF.

CDR3 loop: CASSPPLGAKNIQYF. The gene calls are TRBV7-8 and TRBJ2-4. The length of the CDR3 is 15 residues. Germline assignment: CDR1 SGHVS and CDR2 FQNEAQ.

The chain uses TRBV27 and TRBJ2-3. The germline V gene has CDR1 MNHEY and CDR2 SMNVEV (reference sequence). The length of the CDR3 is 15 residues. CDR3 region: CASSLISGAQYTQYF.

The rearrangement joins TRBV11-2 to TRBJ1-2; TCRdb proposes TRBD1, but this gene call is untestable without DNA. The CDR3 is 14 residues long. Germline V gene data show CDR1 as SGHAT and CDR2 as FQNNGV. This chain's CDR3 is CASSFVPVAGGYTF.

J is TRBJ2-3 and V is TRBV7-8. Germline loops: CDR1 SGHVS, CDR2 FQNEAQ. The CDR3 runs 11 residues. CDR3 in amino acids: CASSLVSRRYF.

The chain has TRBV3-1 and TRBJ1-1; the D call from TCRdb, TRBD1, cannot be confirmed without DNA. The CDR3 covers 13 residues. Per germline, CDR1 LGHDT and CDR2 YNNKEL (reference sequence). CDR3 in amino acids: CASSPPLYTEAFF.

V and J are TRBV7-3 and TRBJ2-1; TCRdb's D call, TRBD1, is unchecked because there is no DNA. In germline, CDR1 is SGHTA, CDR2 FQGTGA. This CDR3 spans 20 amino acids. This chain's CDR3 is CASSSLFLMRGTSSYNEQFF. The entire variable domain, with the rest obtained from reference TRBV7-3 and TRBJ2-1, is as follows: GAGVSQTPSNKVTEKGKYVELRCDPISGHTALYWYRQSLGQGPEFLIYFQGTGAADDSGLPNDRFFAVRPEGSVSTLKIQRTERGDSAVYLCASSSLFLMRGTSSYNEQFFGPGTRLTVL.

The genes are TRBV20-1 and TRBJ2-2; checking the TCRdb D call of TRBD1 is not possible without DNA. The CDR3 has 15 amino acids. Germline V CDR1 and CDR2: DFQATT, SNEGSKA (reference sequence). CDR3 sequence reads: CSAREGPIHTGELFF.

This chain connects TRBV11-2 to TRBJ2-3; the TRBD1 assignment by TCRdb is unverifiable without DNA. Germline CDR1 and CDR2: SGHAT and FQNNGV. The CDR3 spans 19 residues. Here the CDR3 reads CASSLRGRGKTPSTDTQYF.

This chain links TRBV20-1 with TRBJ2-7; as DNA is missing, the TRBD2 call by TCRdb cannot be tested. The CDR3 runs to 15 residues. Germline CDR1 and CDR2: DFQATT and SNEGSKA (reference sequence). CDR3: CSASEGPSSSYEQYF.

This sequence joins TRBV25-1 and TRBJ2-7; checking the TCRdb D call of TRBD1 is not possible without DNA. This CDR3 has 17 residues. Germline V gives CDR1 MGHDK, CDR2 SYGVNS. CDR3 region: CASSEVRFLGGPYEQYF.

This chain uses TRBV4-2 with TRBJ1-2; the D call from TCRdb, TRBD1, cannot be confirmed without DNA. The CDR3 length is 17 residues. Per the germline V gene, CDR1 is LGHNA and CDR2 is YNFKEQ. The CDR3 loop is CASSQVGYRGSGNGYTF.

The chain combines TRBV4-2 with TRBJ1-1. The CDR3 runs 13 residues. CDR1 is LGHNA, CDR2 YNFKEQ, per germline. The CDR3 region is CASSQETHTEAFF.

J is TRBJ2-1 and V is TRBV7-8. This CDR3 has 12 amino acids. Germline V gene lookup returns CDR1 SGHVS and CDR2 FQNEAQ. CDR3 region: CASSLAASEQFF.

The chain employs TRBV20-1 and TRBJ2-7. The CDR3 length is 13 residues. In germline, CDR1 is DFQATT, CDR2 SNEGSKA (reference sequence). The CDR3 loop is CSASGAGVYEQYF.

The chain uses TRBV29-1 and TRBJ2-1; TCRdb's D call, TRBD2, is unchecked because there is no DNA. The V gene's germline CDR1 is SQVTM and CDR2 ANQGSEA. The CDR3 covers 15 residues. The CDR3 sequence is CSVESSGSGSNEQFF.

This chain joins TRBV20-1 and TRBJ2-5; TCRdb's D call of TRBD1 is untestable without DNA. CDR3 length equals 13 residues. Germline CDR1 and CDR2: DFQATT and SNEGSKA (reference sequence). The CDR3 region is CSAANRGIETQYF.

The genes are TRBV5-4 and TRBJ1-1. The CDR3 loop spans 16 amino acids. The germline V gene has CDR1 SGHNT and CDR2 YYREEE (reference sequence). The CDR3 loop reads CASSFHPGLMNTEAFF.

This chain connects TRBV12-3 or TRBV12-4 to TRBJ2-7. The CDR3 sequence is 14 residues long. CDR3 sequence reads: CASSPKSLVYEQYF.

The chain links TRBV6-2 or TRBV6-3 to TRBJ1-1; the TRBD1 assignment by TCRdb is unverifiable without DNA. In germline, CDR1 is MNHEY, CDR2 SVGEGT. This CDR3 has 12 residues. The CDR3: CASNKGKGEAFF.

This rearrangement joins TRBV7-2 to TRBJ1-5; the D call of TRBD1 rests on TCRdb alone, since no DNA is present to check it. The CDR3 totals 14 residues. From germline, CDR1 is SGHTA and CDR2 FQGNSA. CDR3 residues: CASRRTGLDQPQHF.

The chain has TRBV10-3 and TRBJ2-3; TCRdb gives TRBD2 as the D gene, but with no DNA this cannot be confirmed. The CDR3 loop spans 14 amino acids. Germline CDR1 and CDR2: ENHRY and SYGVKD. The CDR3 loop reads CAIGGLPSTDTQYF.